The source of this T cell receptor beta chain is a study of shared clonotypes between healthy human individuals. Study-wide findings and caveats: Non-shared clonotypes had lower generation probabilities than those shared by all four donors.

Deep was the level at which the assay was run. Profiling relied on immunoSEQ multiplex PCR, and the TCRdb table lists in-frame clones only, not all of them. Among about 300,000 clones listed, roughly 70% were seen once. Regarding this clone: Antigen: not known.

What was sequenced was memory CD4+ T cells sorted from blood. The subset denotes: CD45RA-negative fraction. The receptor's source is a man younger than 40 in good health.

As DNA, the CDR3 is TGTGCCATCGGACTAGCGGGAGGGCCAGGTGAGCAGTTCTTC. Its translation: CAIGLAGGPGEQFF. The V gene is TRBV10-3, the J gene TRBJ2-1; 15 nucleotides line up with TRBD2. The CDR3 is 14 amino acids. Germline loops: CDR1 ENHRY, CDR2 SYGVKD. After removal of 8 bases from V and 9 bases from J, the junction contained 5 bases not matched to a gene.